Below, 3 T cell receptor beta chains from the same sample are listed, as sequenced in a study of tumor-infiltrating lymphocytes in primary liver carcinoma (dated by TCRdb to the late 2010s). The sequencing machine was an Illumina HiSeq 2500. A constant-region primer and ProtoScript II reverse transcriptase were used to reverse-transcribe TCRbeta-specific cDNA from around 540 ng total RNA. TCRbeta libraries were built with three nested multiplex PCR rounds, a slightly modified ARM-PCR procedure. Each of the first two PCR rounds ran for around 10 cycles using multiplex TRBV1-TRBV30 forward primers together with a Cbeta reverse primer. TCRdb trimmed public reads at Q25 via fastp, called clones via MiXCR and kept in-frame beta chains. Rows merge per CDR3 protein into single entries with the most common DNA and genes. The sample yields around 120,000 distinct CDR3 sequences; around 70% were counted once. The ten largest clones add up to 8.1% of the sample.

Without any cell sorting, total RNA and DNA were co-extracted from approximately 20-30 mg of bulk tissue using the AllPrep DNA/RNA mini kit. The sequenced sample consisted of tumor-adjacent normal liver tissue. All receptors derive from a woman aged 55-70 years with primary liver carcinoma and hepatitis B virus infection.

A word on this clonotype: Likely a read error: the CDR3 ends without its conserved phenylalanine or tryptophan. This chain connects TRBV5-4 to TRBJ2-3; TRBD2 is a possible D gene (5 bases). This CDR3 region has 16 residues. Germline CDR1 and CDR2: SGHNT and YYREEE (reference sequence). CDR3 in amino acids: CATGPPFGASTDTQYL. CDR3 nucleotide sequence: TGTGCCACCGGTCCCCCATTTGGTGCTAGCACGGATACGCAGTATCTT.

The chain employs TRBV19 and TRBJ2-1; D is uncertain. Trimming removed 3 bases from V and 6 bases from J, with 9 bases in between. The CDR3 runs to 13 residues. Looked up from germline, CDR1 is LNHDA and CDR2 is SQIVND (reference sequence). The CDR3 DNA follows: TGTGCCAGTAGTATTCAGGCCCGCAATGAGCAGTTCTTC. This translates into CASSIQARNEQFF. Using reference TRBV19 and TRBJ2-1 for the parts outside the CDR3, the full variable domain is DGGITQSPKYLFRKEGQNVTLSCEQNLNHDAMYWYRQDPGQGLRLIYYSQIVNDFQKGDIAEGYSVSREKKESFPLTVTSAQKNPTAFYLCASSIQARNEQFFGPGTRLTVL.

Ten or more counts support this clonotype. The chain links TRBV5-6 to TRBJ2-7, with 7 nucleotides matching TRBD1. Germline CDR1 reads SGHDT; CDR2 reads YYEEEE. The CDR3 length is 14 residues. The J segment lost 7 bases and the V segment lost 3 bases, leaving 10 bases of the junction unmatched. The CDR3 DNA follows: TGTGCCAGCAGCTGGGGGACAGACCTCTGGGAGCAGTACTTC. Translating it yields CASSWGTDLWEQYF. Full variable domain (missing parts from reference TRBV5-6 and TRBJ2-7): DAGVTQSPTHLIKTRGQQVTLRCSPKSGHDTVSWYQQALGQGPQFIFQYYEEEERQRGNFPDRFSGHQFPNYSSELNVNALLLGDSALYLCASSWGTDLWEQYFGPGTRLTVT.